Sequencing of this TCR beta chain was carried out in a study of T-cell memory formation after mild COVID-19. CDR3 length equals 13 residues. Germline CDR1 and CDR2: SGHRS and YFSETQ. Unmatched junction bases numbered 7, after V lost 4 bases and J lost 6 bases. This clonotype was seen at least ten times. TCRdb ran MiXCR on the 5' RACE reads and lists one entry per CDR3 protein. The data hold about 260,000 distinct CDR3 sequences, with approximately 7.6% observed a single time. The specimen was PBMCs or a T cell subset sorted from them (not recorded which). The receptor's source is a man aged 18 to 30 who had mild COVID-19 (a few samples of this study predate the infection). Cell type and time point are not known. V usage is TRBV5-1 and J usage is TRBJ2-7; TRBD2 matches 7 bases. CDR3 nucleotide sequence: TGCGCCAGCAGCCCGCGGGGGTGGACCGAGCAGTACTTC. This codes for CASSPRGWTEQYF. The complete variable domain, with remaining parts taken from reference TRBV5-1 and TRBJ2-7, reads KAGVTQTPRYLIKTRGQQVTLSCSPISGHRSVSWYQQTPGQGLQFLFEYFSETQRNKGNFPGRFSGRQFSNSRSEMNVSTLELGDSALYLCASSPRGWTEQYFGPGTRLTVT.